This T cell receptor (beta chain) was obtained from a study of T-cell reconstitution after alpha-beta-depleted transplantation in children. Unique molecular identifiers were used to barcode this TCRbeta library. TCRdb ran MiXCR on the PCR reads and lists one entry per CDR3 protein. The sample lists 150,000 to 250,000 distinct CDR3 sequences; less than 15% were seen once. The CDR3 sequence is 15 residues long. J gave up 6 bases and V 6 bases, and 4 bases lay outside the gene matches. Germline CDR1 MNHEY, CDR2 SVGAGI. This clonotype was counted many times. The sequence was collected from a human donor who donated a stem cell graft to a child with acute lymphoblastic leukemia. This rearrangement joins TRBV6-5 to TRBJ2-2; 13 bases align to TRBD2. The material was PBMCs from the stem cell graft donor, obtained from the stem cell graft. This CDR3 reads CASRRTSGSPGELFF. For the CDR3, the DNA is TGTGCCAGCAGGCGGACTAGCGGGAGTCCCGGGGAGCTGTTTTTT.